A selection of T cell receptor beta chains follows, all from one sample in a study of T cell responses to AZD1222 COVID-19 vaccine. Here immunoSEQ multiplex PCR was the method, and the copy in TCRdb shows in-frame clones only, minus some. There are some 90,000 clones in the sample; more than 75% occur only once, and around 5.2% lies in the top ten. This specimen was peripheral blood, taken on day 0 of MenACWY control vaccination. The origin of the receptors is an adult in good health. CDR3s include the opening cysteine and the closing phenylalanine or tryptophan. The D gene is left open where the match is weak. Size values are once, few and many counts, or a class for expanded clones, and some rows have none.

>TRBJ1-2|NA|NA|TRBV2
CASNPDRTNYGYTF
TGTGCCAGCAACCCGGACAGAACTAACTATGGCTACACCTTC
>TRBJ1-1|NA|NA|TRBV5-5
CASSFRPDTEAFF
TGTGCCAGCAGCTTTCGTCCAGACACTGAAGCTTTCTTT
>TRBJ1-2|NA|NA|TRBV7-8
CASSLAGNYGYTF
TGTGCCAGCAGCTTAGCAGGGAACTATGGCTACACCTTC
>TRBJ1-1|TRBD1|NA|TRBV5-6
CASSLLGQGVSTEAFF
TGTGCCAGCAGCTTGTTGGGTCAGGGGGTGTCCACTGAAGCTTTCTTT
>TRBJ2-7|NA|NA|TRBV24-1
CATSAGNYYEQYF
TGTGCCACCAGTGCAGGGAACTACTACGAGCAGTACTTC
>TRBJ2-1|TRBD1|NA|TRBV5-1
CASSNPSGTGDYNEQFF
TGCGCCAGCAGCAACCCGAGCGGGACAGGGGATTACAATGAGCAGTTCTTC
>TRBJ2-7|TRBD2|NA|TRBV19
CASSPGLALTYEQYF
TGTGCCAGTAGCCCCGGACTAGCGCTTACCTACGAGCAGTACTTC
>TRBJ1-2|NA|NA|TRBV24-1
CATSDLFGYTF
TGTGCCACCAGTGATTTGTTTGGCTACACCTTC
>TRBJ1-1|TRBD1|once|TRBV28
CASSLPHSSNFPTGQLAEAFF
TGTGCCAGCAGTTTACCCCACTCTTCTAACTTTCCTACGGGACAGTTGGCAGAAGCTTTCTTT
>TRBJ2-3|NA|few|TRBV10-1
CASSEQPGTQYF
TGCGCCAGCAGTGAGCAGCCGGGTACGCAGTATTTT
>TRBJ1-2|NA|NA|TRBV5-1
CASSFGGPDGYTF
TGCGCCAGCAGCTTCGGCGGGCCGGATGGCTACACCTTC
>TRBJ2-2|NA|NA|TRBV6-6
CASSYSYGAEELFF
TGTGCCAGCAGTTACTCCTACGGGGCTGAGGAGCTGTTTTTT
>TRBJ2-4|TRBD1|NA|TRBV2
CAGHRDRADIQYF
TGTGCCGGACACCGGGACAGGGCGGACATTCAGTACTTC
>TRBJ2-5|TRBD2|once|TRBV3-1/TRBV3-2
CASSARTSGGAQETQYF
TGTGCCAGCAGCGCACGGACTAGCGGGGGGGCACAAGAGACCCAGTACTTC
>TRBJ1-2|TRBD1|NA|TRBV6-2/TRBV6-3
CASSPGQGLNGYTF
TGTGCCAGCAGTCCAGGACAGGGACTAAATGGCTACACCTTC
>TRBJ1-3|NA|NA|TRBV5-8
CASSLTTASSGNTIYF
TGTGCCAGCAGCTTGACGACAGCGAGCTCTGGAAACACCATATATTTT
>TRBJ1-1|NA|once|TRBV12-3/TRBV12-4
CASSPMEDTEAFF
TGTGCCAGCAGTCCAATGGAGGACACTGAAGCTTTCTTT
>TRBJ2-7|NA|NA|TRBV6-5
CASSPGGVPGYEQYF
TGTGCCAGCAGTCCCGGTGGGGTCCCTGGTTACGAGCAGTACTTC
>TRBJ1-1|TRBD1|NA|TRBV29-1
CSATGQLNTEAFF
TGCAGCGCAACGGGACAGCTGAACACTGAAGCTTTCTTT
>TRBJ1-1|TRBD1|once|TRBV2
CASSGQGGTEAFF
TGTGCCAGCAGCGGACAGGGAGGCACTGAAGCTTTCTTT
>TRBJ1-4|NA|NA|TRBV2
CASKGQGRATNEKLFF
TGTGCCAGCAAGGGGCAGGGGAGGGCAACTAATGAAAAACTGTTTTTT
>TRBJ1-4|NA|NA|TRBV2
CASRAMGASLEKLFF
TGTGCCAGCAGAGCGATGGGGGCTTCTCTCGAAAAACTGTTTTTT
>TRBJ1-1|TRBD1|NA|TRBV29-1
CSVVSPAGQGGYGTEAFF
TGCAGCGTTGTATCCCCCGCAGGACAGGGGGGCTATGGCACTGAAGCTTTCTTT
>TRBJ1-1|NA|NA|TRBV5-5
CAGQRMADTEAFF
TGTGCCGGCCAAAGGATGGCCGACACTGAAGCTTTCTTT
>TRBJ1-4|NA|NA|TRBV6-2/TRBV6-3
CASSATANEKLFF
TGTGCCAGCAGTGCGACAGCTAATGAAAAACTGTTTTTT
>TRBJ2-7|NA|NA|TRBV28
CATVRGTYEQYF
TGTGCCACAGTAAGGGGGACCTACGAGCAGTACTTC
>TRBJ1-4|NA|once|TRBV9
CASSVGRNNEKLFF
TGTGCCAGCAGCGTAGGACGTAATAATGAAAAACTGTTTTTT
>TRBJ1-1|NA|NA|TRBV7-2
CASSSHGGAVTEAFF
TGTGCCAGCAGCAGCCACGGGGGCGCGGTCACTGAAGCTTTCTTT
>TRBJ2-2|NA|once|TRBV29-1
CSVGREVGELFF
TGCAGCGTTGGCCGAGAGGTCGGGGAGCTGTTTTTT
>TRBJ2-7|NA|NA|TRBV6-6
CASSPPEGAYEQYF
TGTGCCAGCAGCCCCCCCGAGGGTGCCTACGAGCAGTACTTC
>TRBJ2-3|NA|once|TRBV10-3
CATETDSVDTQYF
TGTGCCACCGAAACGGACTCAGTAGATACGCAGTATTTT
>TRBJ1-3|NA|NA|TRBV19
CASTPNPRSSGNTIYF
TGTGCCAGTACCCCAAACCCCCGCAGCTCTGGAAACACCATATATTTT
>TRBJ2-7|NA|NA|TRBV4-2
CASSQERLGYEQYF
TGTGCCAGCAGCCAAGAACGACTAGGCTACGAGCAGTACTTC
>TRBJ1-6|NA|NA|TRBV19
CATSWQGGSPLHF
TGTGCCACCTCATGGCAGGGTGGGTCACCCCTCCACTTT
>TRBJ2-1|TRBD2|once|TRBV24-1
CATSDWEGRNEQFF
TGTGCCACCAGTGATTGGGAGGGAAGGAATGAGCAGTTCTTC
>TRBJ2-1|TRBD1|few|TRBV10-2
CASSENPDRTGGLF
TGCGCCAGCAGTGAAAACCCTGATCGGACAGGGGGCCTCTTC
>TRBJ2-1|NA|NA|TRBV28
CASSFLALSYNEQFF
TGTGCCAGCAGTTTTCTGGCGCTGTCCTACAATGAGCAGTTCTTC
>TRBJ2-5|NA|NA|TRBV19
CASSMVSIPETQYF
TGTGCCAGTAGTATGGTCTCAATCCCGGAGACCCAGTACTTC
>TRBJ1-4|NA|NA|TRBV29-1
CSVDHRSPNEKLFF
TGCAGCGTTGACCACCGTTCGCCCAATGAAAAACTGTTTTTT
>TRBJ2-2|NA|NA|TRBV6-6
CASSSGTKNTGELFF
TGTGCCAGCAGTTCCGGGACAAAGAACACCGGGGAGCTGTTTTTT
>TRBJ1-4|NA|NA|TRBV7-2
CASSLPRGGPTNEKLFF
TGTGCCAGCAGCCTACCTCGGGGGGGCCCCACTAATGAAAAACTGTTTTTT
>TRBJ1-3|NA|few|TRBV19
CASSQSSGNTIYF
TGTGCCAGCTCACAGAGCTCTGGAAACACCATATATTTT
>TRBJ2-3|NA|few|TRBV24-1
CATSDTRGMADTQYF
TGTGCCACCAGTGATACTAGGGGGATGGCAGATACGCAGTATTTT
>TRBJ2-3|NA|NA|TRBV7-3
CASSLRAGWPDTQYF
TGTGCCAGCAGCTTAAGGGCAGGGTGGCCAGATACGCAGTATTTT
>TRBJ2-4|TRBD2|NA|TRBV3-1/TRBV3-2
CASSPRASGLIPKNIQYF
TGTGCCAGCAGCCCCAGAGCTAGCGGGCTAATCCCCAAAAACATTCAGTACTTC